The 22 T cell receptor beta chains reported below all come from one sample, sequenced in a study of shared T cell receptors in the human thymus. The assay was immunoSEQ multiplex PCR, and TCRdb's table has in-frame clones only and misses some. The sample yields about 540,000 clones, more than 75% seen once. These same records also appear under a second study, on human thymus T cells.

Sequencing input: thymocytes. These TCRs come from a boy under three years old with a congenital heart defect.

The chain has TRBV7-9 and TRBJ2-7; 8 bases line up with TRBD2. Trimming at V came to 1 base and at J to 2 bases, leaving 7 bases not matched to a gene. The CDR3 has 16 amino acids. The V gene's germline CDR1 is SEHNR and CDR2 FQNEAQ (reference sequence). The CDR3 loop is CASSLVLKTSAYEQYF. CDR3 DNA sequence: TGTGCCAGCAGCTTAGTACTGAAGACTAGCGCCTACGAGCAGTACTTC.

The chain links TRBV7-3 to TRBJ2-7; tentatively, D is TRBD2 (5 bases). Trimming cost V 5 bases and J 5 bases, with 13 bases left between them. Germline-derived CDR1 and CDR2 are SGHTA and FQGTGA. The CDR3 is made up of 13 amino acids. CDR3 residues: CASSLEGPDEQYF. The CDR3 DNA sequence: TGTGCCAGCAGCCTCGAGGGTCCGGACGAGCAGTACTTC.

This rearrangement joins TRBV10-1 to TRBJ2-7, with D perhaps TRBD2 (5 bases). Trimming left V 4 bases short and J 2 bases short, with 12 bases between. The CDR3 consists of 14 residues. From germline, CDR1 is WNHNN and CDR2 SYGVQD (reference sequence). The CDR3 is CASSGPAETYEQYF. CDR3 bases: TGCGCCAGCAGTGGCCCAGCGGAGACCTACGAGCAGTACTTC.

V is TRBV23-1 and J is TRBJ1-2; D is uncertain. TRBV23-1 is an open reading frame, and its role is uncertain. V dropped 6 bases and J dropped 1 base, with 12 bases sitting between them. This CDR3 has 14 residues. In DNA form, the CDR3 reads TGCGCCAGCAGACCCGGGAAGATTAACTATGGCTACACCTTC. Protein sequence: CASRPGKINYGYTF.

The gene calls are TRBV9 and TRBJ2-6, with 11 bases aligning to TRBD1. V lost 2 bases, J lost 2 bases, and 3 bases stayed unmatched. The CDR3 extends over 17 amino acids. CDR1 and CDR2 from the germline V gene are SGDLS and YYNGEE. The CDR3 region is CASSVWDRGAGANVLTF. Here the CDR3 DNA reads TGTGCCAGCAGCGTTTGGGACAGGGGGGCTGGGGCCAACGTCCTGACTTTC. Using reference TRBV9 and TRBJ2-6 for the parts outside the CDR3, the full variable domain is DSGVTQTPKHLITATGQRVTLRCSPRSGDLSVYWYQQSLDQGLQFLIQYYNGEERAKGNILERFSAQQFPDLHSELNLSSLELGDSALYFCASSVWDRGAGANVLTFGAGSRLTVL.

The chain recombines TRBV14 with TRBJ1-1; 10 bases map to TRBD1. CDR3 size: 15 residues. Germline trimming cut 1 base from V and 6 bases from J; bases unmatched to any gene: 5. The germline V gene encodes CDR1 SGHDN and CDR2 FVKESK. CDR3 nucleotide sequence: TGTGCCAGCAGCCAAGGGGGACAGGGGTCGGCTGAAGCTTTCTTT. This sequence encodes CASSQGGQGSAEAFF.

V and J are TRBV7-2 and TRBJ2-3; the D gene is possibly TRBD1 (5 bases). The CDR3 is 14 residues long. V was pared by 4 bases and J by 2 bases, with 10 bases between. CDR1 SGHTA and CDR2 FQGNSA come from the germline V gene. CDR3 coding DNA: TGTGCCAGCAGCTGGGGCCTTGCCACAGATACGCAGTATTTT. Its translation: CASSWGLATDTQYF.

The rearrangement uses TRBV4-2 and TRBJ1-2, with no clear D. V dropped 1 base and J dropped 1 base, with 10 bases sitting between them. The CDR3 runs to 15 residues. CDR1 is LGHNA and CDR2 is YNFKEQ in the germline V gene. CDR3 in amino acids: CASSQVEGVNYGYTF. In DNA, the CDR3 is TGTGCCAGCAGCCAAGTTGAGGGCGTTAACTATGGCTACACCTTC.

This clone has just a few counts. The chain carries TRBV30 and TRBJ1-1, with D perhaps matching TRBD1 (6 bases). From germline, CDR1 is GTSNPN and CDR2 SVGIG (reference sequence). V was pared by 2 bases and J by 1 base, with 11 bases between. The CDR3 sequence is 14 residues long. Written as DNA, the CDR3 is TGTGCCTGGAGTCTGGACAGACAGAACACTGAAGCTTTCTTT. As protein: CAWSLDRQNTEAFF.

This clone was found once. The chain combines TRBV18 with TRBJ2-4; 15 nucleotides match TRBD2. Germline V gene data show CDR1 as KGHSH and CDR2 as LQKENI. The V gene end was trimmed by 0 bases and the J gene end by 3 bases; junction bases not matched to a gene: 0. The CDR3 consists of 17 residues. The CDR3 region is CASSPPGLAGGKNIQYF. CDR3 in DNA: TGTGCCAGCTCACCACCGGGACTAGCGGGAGGCAAAAACATTCAGTACTTC.

DNA of the CDR3: TGTGCCAGCAGCCAAGAGGCCCTTGACACTGAAGCTTTCTTT. This encodes CASSQEALDTEAFF. The J gene is TRBJ1-1, the V gene TRBV14; D ambiguous. The CDR3 consists of 14 residues. The V end was cut by 0 bases, the J end by 3 bases, with 8 bases between. Germline values: CDR1 SGHDN, CDR2 FVKESK.

A single count supports this clone. This rearrangement joins TRBV6-1 to TRBJ2-7, with D possibly being TRBD1 (5 bases). Trimming took 2 bases from V and 4 from J, leaving 15 bases between them. There are 15 residues in the CDR3. Germline V gives CDR1 MNHNS, CDR2 SASEGT. CDR3 nucleotide sequence: TGTGCCAGCAGTGAACCCCCCCCAGGGCGATACGAGCAGTACTTC. Amino acids: CASSEPPPGRYEQYF.

This clone showed up just once. The rearrangement uses TRBV27 and TRBJ2-1; tentative D call: TRBD2 (6 bases). This CDR3 comprises 16 residues. Germline assignment: CDR1 MNHEY and CDR2 SMNVEV (reference sequence). V lost 4 bases, J lost 0 bases, and 13 bases lay in between. The CDR3 DNA reads TGTGCCAGCAGTTCGGACTACCTAAGCTCCTACAATGAGCAGTTCTTC. This encodes CASSSDYLSSYNEQFF.

This clone was picked up one time. This chain connects TRBV5-4 to TRBJ2-7; 11 bases match TRBD2. Trimming took 4 bases from V and 7 from J; bases not matched to a gene: 16. The CDR3 extends over 17 amino acids. Germline assignment: CDR1 SGHNT and CDR2 YYREEE (reference sequence). The CDR3 DNA reads as TGTGCCAGCAGCCCCTCCCCCGGGACTAGCGGAGAGGGGGAGCAGTACTTC. Amino acids: CASSPSPGTSGEGEQYF.

The chain uses TRBV5-1 and TRBJ2-7; a weak D match, TRBD1 (5 bases). V was pared by 1 base and J by 3 bases, with 14 bases between. The CDR3 extends over 15 amino acids. Looked up from germline, CDR1 is SGHRS and CDR2 is YFSETQ. CDR3 bases: TGCGCCAGCAGCTTGAGTGGGGCCAGGGACTACGAGCAGTACTTC. It specifies CASSLSGARDYEQYF. Variable domain in full (rest from reference TRBV5-1 and TRBJ2-7): KAGVTQTPRYLIKTRGQQVTLSCSPISGHRSVSWYQQTPGQGLQFLFEYFSETQRNKGNFPGRFSGRQFSNSRSEMNVSTLELGDSALYLCASSLSGARDYEQYFGPGTRLTVT.

Note on this clone: At one of its ends the junction is not consistent with the germline gene, which may arise from a read error. CDR3 loop: CACSPFSGSGGQYF. CDR3 nucleotides: TGCGCCTGCAGCCCCTTTAGCGGGAGCGGCGGGCAGTACTTC. The V gene is TRBV5-1, the J gene TRBJ2-7, with 9 bases fitting TRBD2. The CDR3 contains 14 residues. The germline V gene encodes CDR1 SGHRS and CDR2 YFSETQ.

The CDR3 region is CASSPGQGPHSYNEQFF. The CDR3 coding sequence is TGTGCCAGCAGCCCAGGGCAGGGTCCCCATTCATACAATGAGCAGTTCTTC. The chain is built from TRBV11-2 and TRBJ2-1, with D possibly being TRBD1 (5 bases). V lost 5 bases to trimming and J lost 4 bases, with 21 bases between them. CDR1 is SGHAT, CDR2 FQNNGV, per germline. The CDR3 loop spans 17 amino acids.

V gene TRBV30 combines with J gene TRBJ2-7, with 7 bases that match TRBD1. Per germline, CDR1 GTSNPN and CDR2 SVGIG (reference sequence). Losses at the gene ends were 4 bases for V and 2 bases for J; bases not matched to a gene: 14. The CDR3 is 16 residues long. CDR3 coding DNA: TGTGCCTGGACCCTGAAGGGGGCTTCCGGGCCCTACGAGCAGTACTTC. The encoded protein is CAWTLKGASGPYEQYF.

This clone was recorded once. The chain links TRBV21-1 to TRBJ2-7; TRBD2, the table's D call, was not compared with the DNA. TRBV21-1 is described as a pseudogene. The CDR3 is made up of 14 amino acids. The CDR3 DNA reads TGTGCCAGCAGCAAAGACGGACGGGAGTGCGAGCAGTACTTC. The encoded protein is CASSKDGRECEQYF.

The chain has TRBV14 and TRBJ1-2; D is unresolved. This CDR3 has 12 residues. Trimming removed 5 bases from V and 8 bases from J, with 12 bases in between. Germline loops: CDR1 SGHDN, CDR2 FVKESK. The CDR3 loop is CASSKREEGYTF. CDR3 in DNA: TGTGCCAGCAGCAAACGGGAGGAGGGCTACACCTTC.

This sequence joins TRBV5-6 and TRBJ1-2; D unclear. This CDR3 is built from 14 residues. Deletions cut 3 bases from V and 1 base from J, with 10 bases between. Per the germline V gene, CDR1 is SGHDT and CDR2 is YYEEEE. As DNA, the CDR3 is TGTGCCAGCAGCTCCGTACAAAATAACTATGGCTACACCTTC. Translated: CASSSVQNNYGYTF.

The chain links TRBV5-6 to TRBJ2-3, with TRBD2 matching over 7 bases. Germline V lookup: CDR1 SGHDT, CDR2 YYEEEE. The length of the CDR3 is 19 residues. The ends lost 2 bases at V and 2 bases at J; junction bases unmatched: 17. DNA for the CDR3: TGTGCCAGCAGCTTTAGGCTAGCGGTCAGGGCCCACCACACAGATACGCAGTATTTT. Amino acid sequence: CASSFRLAVRAHHTDTQYF.